The 12 T cell receptor beta chains presented below share a single source sample, sequenced in a study of blood T cell repertoires in COVID-19. TCRdb keeps only in-frame clones here, not all; method: immunoSEQ multiplex PCR. The data contain hundreds of thousands of clones, roughly 85% of them singletons. Sequences were obtained from peripheral blood. These receptor sequences come from a man aged 35 to 55 with acute or convalescent COVID-19.

The CDR3 spells CASSQDGTAGELFF. CDR3 nucleotides: TGTGCCAGCAGCCAAGATGGGACAGCCGGGGAGCTGTTTTTT. This chain links TRBV3-1 (or the pseudogene TRBV3-2) with TRBJ2-2, with 7 bases matching TRBD1. V lost 0 bases and J lost 6; bases outside the gene matches: 1. Germline V gene data show CDR1 as LGHDT and CDR2 as YNNKEL (reference sequence). The CDR3 has 14 residues.

The rearrangement links TRBV20-1 to TRBJ2-3; D remains unclear. Trimming took 6 bases from V and 5 from J, leaving 18 bases between them. Germline V gene lookup returns CDR1 DFQATT and CDR2 SNEGSKA (reference sequence). The CDR3 has 14 residues. CDR3 residues: CSASGSVTRDTQYF. CDR3 nucleotides: TGCAGTGCGAGTGGGTCGGTCACCCGAGATACGCAGTATTTT.

The chain recombines TRBV6-2 or TRBV6-3 with TRBJ2-7; 9 positions agree with TRBD1. Germline CDR1 and CDR2: MNHEY and SVGEGT. This CDR3 comprises 15 residues. Germline trimming cut 6 bases from V and 3 bases from J; bases unmatched to any gene: 9. CDR3 residues: CASSPWTGVSYEQYF. In DNA, the CDR3 is TGTGCCAGCAGCCCTTGGACAGGGGTGAGCTACGAGCAGTACTTC.

The chain links TRBV19 to TRBJ1-1; no clear D gene. This CDR3 is built from 13 residues. Germline V lookup: CDR1 LNHDA, CDR2 SQIVND (reference sequence). Trimming pared 4 bases from V and 1 base from J, leaving 7 bases between. CDR3 DNA sequence: TGTGCCAGTAGTAGACGGGAGAACACTGAAGCTTTCTTT. Protein product: CASSRRENTEAFF.

V is TRBV6-5 and J is TRBJ1-1, with D perhaps matching TRBD1 (5 bases). The CDR3 runs 15 residues. Germline V gene sequence: CDR1 MNHEY, CDR2 SVGAGI. Trimming left V 1 base short and J 3 bases short, with 12 bases between. CDR3 residues: CASSYLAGQDTEAFF. The CDR3 region has the DNA TGTGCCAGCAGTTACTTGGCAGGGCAGGACACTGAAGCTTTCTTT.

The chain has TRBV28 and TRBJ2-7, with TRBD1 matching 7 bases. The CDR3 contains 12 residues. Looked up from germline, CDR1 is MDHEN and CDR2 is SYDVKM. J lost 5 bases, V lost 8 bases, and 6 bases had no gene match. CDR3 region: CASLGQVDEQYF. The CDR3 DNA sequence: TGTGCCAGCCTCGGACAGGTAGACGAGCAGTACTTC. Using reference TRBV28 and TRBJ2-7 for the parts outside the CDR3, the full variable domain is DVKVTQSSRYLVKRTGEKVFLECVQDMDHENMFWYRQDPGLGLRLIYFSYDVKMKEKGDIPEGYSVSREKKERFSLILESASTNQTSMYLCASLGQVDEQYFGPGTRLTVT.

As DNA, the CDR3 is TGCGCCAGCAGACAGGGACTAGCGGGGGCCAACGAGCAGTACTTC. Translation: CASRQGLAGANEQYF. The chain joins TRBV5-1 to TRBJ2-7; 14 positions agree with TRBD2. This CDR3 is 15 amino acids long. Per the germline V gene, CDR1 is SGHRS and CDR2 is YFSETQ. V was pared by 5 bases and J by 5 bases, with 6 bases of the junction left unmatched. The complete variable domain, with remaining parts taken from reference TRBV5-1 and TRBJ2-7, reads KAGVTQTPRYLIKTRGQQVTLSCSPISGHRSVSWYQQTPGQGLQFLFEYFSETQRNKGNFPGRFSGRQFSNSRSEMNVSTLELGDSALYLCASRQGLAGANEQYFGPGTRLTVT.

The V and J genes are TRBV2 and TRBJ1-1; no definite D call. The CDR3 contains 14 residues. V lost 2 bases and J lost 5, with 12 bases in between. The germline V gene has CDR1 SNHLY and CDR2 FYNNEI. The CDR3 DNA reads TGTGCCAGCAGTGAATCCGAGGGCTGGACTGAAGCTTTCTTT. As protein: CASSESEGWTEAFF.

The chain couples TRBV7-2 to TRBJ1-5; perhaps TRBD1 as D (5 bases). The CDR3 runs 14 residues. Trimming removed 1 base from V and 7 bases from J, with 11 bases in between. Per the germline V gene, CDR1 is SGHTA and CDR2 is FQGNSA. The chain's CDR3 is CASSLGRGTQPQHF. CDR3 bases: TGTGCCAGCAGCTTAGGAAGGGGAACCCAGCCCCAGCATTTT.

The chain is built from TRBV5-4 and TRBJ1-1; 8 nucleotides align to TRBD1. The CDR3 is made up of 15 amino acids. Per germline, CDR1 SGHNT and CDR2 YYREEE (reference sequence). Trimming at V came to 4 bases and at J to 5 bases, leaving 10 bases not matched to a gene. The CDR3 reads CASSETGDRGTEAFF. The CDR3 coding sequence is TGTGCCAGCAGCGAGACAGGTGACAGGGGTACTGAAGCTTTCTTT. The complete variable domain, with remaining parts taken from reference TRBV5-4 and TRBJ1-1, reads ETGVTQSPTHLIKTRGQQVTLRCSSQSGHNTVSWYQQALGQGPQFIFQYYREEENGRGNFPPRFSGLQFPNYSSELNVNALELDDSALYLCASSETGDRGTEAFFGQGTRLTVV.

The J gene is TRBJ1-6, the V gene TRBV7-9, with D tentatively TRBD1 (5 bases). The germline V gene encodes CDR1 SEHNR and CDR2 FQNEAQ (reference sequence). Trimming removed 5 bases from V and 9 bases from J, with 17 bases in between. The CDR3 extends over 15 amino acids. The CDR3 reads CASSPYPGTLSPLHF. CDR3 in DNA: TGTGCCAGCAGCCCATATCCCGGGACTCTTTCACCCCTCCACTTT. The full variable domain, its missing parts supplied by reference TRBV7-9 and TRBJ1-6, is DTGVSQNPRHKITKRGQNVTFRCDPISEHNRLYWYRQTLGQGPEFLTYFQNEAQLEKSRLLSDRFSAERPKGSFSTLEIQRTEQGDSAMYLCASSPYPGTLSPLHFGNGTRLTVT.

Only a few counts were recorded for this clone. V usage is TRBV29-1 and J usage is TRBJ2-7; D possibly corresponds to TRBD1 (6 bases). Germline values: CDR1 SQVTM, CDR2 ANQGSEA. The CDR3 consists of 13 residues. The V end was cut by 3 bases, the J end by 2 bases, with 11 bases between. CDR3 protein: CSVDQGHPYEQYF. Here the CDR3 DNA reads TGCAGCGTTGACCAGGGGCATCCCTACGAGCAGTACTTC.